Presented here are 21 T cell receptor beta chains from one specimen sequenced in a study of CD8+ T cells in alopecia areata. It was cDNA, reverse transcribed from extracted RNA, that served as the sequencing template. Using immunoSEQ multiplex PCR, the repertoire was profiled, and TCRdb retains in-frame clones only, with some absent. The sample has more than 95,000 clones, less than 70% seen once; the top ten hold roughly 3.1%. The sequenced sample was CD4+ T cells sorted from blood. The receptors originated from a human donor in good health.

This clone was seen a few times. CDR3 sequence reads: CASSWRGADPIQYF. The CDR3 region has the DNA TGTGCCAGCAGCTGGCGGGGGGCGGATCCCATTCAGTACTTC. The rearrangement links TRBV21-1 to TRBJ2-4; the table names TRBD2, a call not compared with the DNA. TRBV21-1 represents a pseudogene. The CDR3 is made up of 14 amino acids.

V and J are TRBV29-1 and TRBJ1-1, with TRBD1 matching 8 bases. This CDR3 spans 13 amino acids. CDR1 is SQVTM and CDR2 is ANQGSEA in the germline V gene. J was trimmed by 0 bases and V by 4 bases; bases with no gene match: 1. CDR3 loop: CSVGDRLNTEAFF. The DNA for the CDR3 is TGCAGCGTTGGGGACAGGTTGAACACTGAAGCTTTCTTT.

The rearrangement links TRBV15 to TRBJ2-7, with a possible D match to TRBD2 (5 bases). Germline V CDR1 and CDR2: LNHNV, YYDKDF (reference sequence). Trimming cost V 3 bases and J 2 bases, with 11 bases left between them. This CDR3 comprises 14 residues. CDR3 region: CATSSRRDTYEQYF. In DNA, the CDR3 is TGTGCCACCAGCAGCCGACGGGATACCTACGAGCAGTACTTC. The full variable domain, with the rest looked up from reference TRBV15 and TRBJ2-7, is DAMVIQNPRYQVTQFGKPVTLSCSQTLNHNVMYWYQQKSSQAPKLLFHYYDKDFNNEADTPDNFQSRRPNTSFCFLDIRSPGLGDTAMYLCATSSRRDTYEQYFGPGTRLTVT.

This clone was detected a few times. This chain links TRBV7-2 with TRBJ1-2; D perhaps matches TRBD1 (5 bases). The germline V gene encodes CDR1 SGHTA and CDR2 FQGNSA. With 1 base removed from V and 10 bases from J, the gap between germline ends came to 13 bases. The CDR3 runs 13 residues. CDR3 coding DNA: TGTGCCAGCAGCTTAGACAGGCTTCGGGACTACACCTTC. Protein product: CASSLDRLRDYTF.

The DNA for the CDR3 is TGTGCCAGCAGCGTCGACCTGGGTATAGGTGGCTACACCTTC. It is translated as CASSVDLGIGGYTF. The chain carries TRBV9 and TRBJ1-2; D gene ambiguous. Between the trimmed V and J ends, which lost 2 bases and 7 bases, there was a span of 15 bases. The CDR3 spans 14 residues. Germline V CDR1 and CDR2: SGDLS, YYNGEE.

V is TRBV30 and J is TRBJ1-6; D is ambiguous. Germline CDR1 GTSNPN, CDR2 SVGIG (reference sequence). CDR3 length: 13 residues. Trimming pared 4 bases from V and 7 bases from J, leaving 11 bases between. CDR3 nucleotides: TGTGCCTGGACGGGTGGAAAGAATTCACCCCTCCACTTT. This sequence encodes CAWTGGKNSPLHF.

The chain couples TRBV29-1 to TRBJ2-7, with unresolved D. CDR1 is SQVTM and CDR2 is ANQGSEA in the germline V gene. This CDR3 comprises 12 residues. The germline V and J ends were trimmed by 7 bases and 2 bases, with 12 bases remaining between them. CDR3 residues: CSASPSAYEQYF. The CDR3 coding sequence is TGCAGCGCCAGCCCTTCAGCCTACGAGCAGTACTTC.

The chain employs TRBV2 and TRBJ2-3; tentatively, D is TRBD1 or TRBD2 (6 bases each). Germline values: CDR1 SNHLY, CDR2 FYNNEI. The germline V and J ends were trimmed by 8 bases and 5 bases, with 11 bases remaining between them. This CDR3 has 12 residues. The CDR3 here is CASGGRGDTQYF. The CDR3, as DNA: TGTGCCAGCGGGGGGCGAGGAGATACGCAGTATTTT.

This chain connects TRBV4-1 to TRBJ2-1; 8 nucleotides agree with TRBD1. V shed 1 base and J 3 bases; nucleotides not matched to a gene: 8. Looked up from germline, CDR1 is MGHRA and CDR2 is YSYEKL. CDR3 length: 17 residues. CDR3 bases: TGCGCCAGCAGCCAAGGGCCGGCAGGGGGCCACTACAATGAGCAGTTCTTC. This translates into CASSQGPAGGHYNEQFF.

CDR3 DNA sequence: TGTGCCAGCAGCCAAGATGCCCCTAGCGGGGTGACCTACGAGCAGTACTTC. Translating it yields CASSQDAPSGVTYEQYF. The rearrangement uses TRBV14 and TRBJ2-7; TRBD2 agrees at 9 bases. Germline loops: CDR1 SGHDN, CDR2 FVKESK. V trimming: 0 bases; J trimming: 2 bases; junction bases outside the gene matches: 8. This CDR3 region has 17 residues.

The genes are TRBV7-2 and TRBJ2-2, with TRBD2 matching 12 bases. CDR1 is SGHTA, CDR2 FQGNSA, per germline. V gave up 5 bases and J gave up 7 bases; unmatched junction bases: 8. The CDR3 runs to 16 residues. The DNA for the CDR3 is TGTGCCAGCAGCCTGCTAGCGGGGGGGCCTAACGGGGAGCTGTTTTTT. Its translation: CASSLLAGGPNGELFF.

The chain carries TRBV30 and TRBJ2-3; D may be TRBD2 (5 bases). This CDR3 is built from 12 residues. Germline values: CDR1 GTSNPN, CDR2 SVGIG (reference sequence). V was clipped by 4 bases and J by 8 bases, with 13 bases between them. CDR3 amino acids: CAWIELERTQYF. CDR3 coding DNA: TGTGCCTGGATCGAACTAGAGCGTACGCAGTATTTT.

The chain recombines TRBV4-1 with TRBJ2-4; the D is unclear. The CDR3 extends over 13 amino acids. Trimming cost V 1 base and J 4 bases, with 5 bases left between them. The V gene's germline CDR1 is MGHRA and CDR2 YSYEKL. The CDR3 DNA sequence: TGCGCCAGCAGCCAAGTGGCTAAAAACATTCAGTACTTC. Protein sequence: CASSQVAKNIQYF.

There are a few counts of this clone. The chain joins TRBV30 to TRBJ1-5; unclear D gene. With 4 bases removed from V and 2 bases from J, the gap between germline ends came to 15 bases. The CDR3 is 15 residues long. The germline V gene has CDR1 GTSNPN and CDR2 SVGIG (reference sequence). The CDR3 nucleotides read TGTGCCTGGACCCAGGATAACTCGGGCAATCAGCCCCAGCATTTT. This codes for CAWTQDNSGNQPQHF.

The gene calls are TRBV4-1 and TRBJ2-5; 8 positions match TRBD2. CDR1 MGHRA and CDR2 YSYEKL come from the germline V gene. The CDR3 totals 14 residues. Trimming removed 4 bases from V and 5 bases from J; junction bases left unmatched: 6. The CDR3 DNA sequence: TGCGCCAGCAGCCCAGGTGGCGGGGGGGAGACCCAGTACTTC. The encoded protein is CASSPGGGGETQYF.

The chain employs TRBV7-3 and TRBJ2-1; perhaps TRBD2 as D (6 bases). This CDR3 has 15 residues. V lost 4 bases, J lost 10 bases, and 20 bases lay in between. CDR1 is SGHTA and CDR2 is FQGTGA in the germline V gene. CDR3 sequence reads: CASSSLTGLGREQFF. The CDR3 DNA sequence: TGTGCCAGCAGCTCGCTCACTGGGTTGGGGAGGGAGCAGTTCTTC.

V usage is TRBV2 and J usage is TRBJ1-6; D remains unclear. V was pared by 4 bases and J by 4 bases, with 8 bases between. The CDR3 contains 14 residues. The germline V gene has CDR1 SNHLY and CDR2 FYNNEI. CDR3 DNA sequence: TGTGCCAGCAGTGCACCGCTGTATAATTCACCCCTCCACTTT. This sequence encodes CASSAPLYNSPLHF.

This chain links TRBV19 with TRBJ1-5, with D perhaps TRBD1 (5 bases). Germline V gene lookup returns CDR1 LNHDA and CDR2 SQIVND (reference sequence). V gave up 1 base and J gave up 7 bases, with 17 bases separating them. This CDR3 is 16 amino acids long. This chain's CDR3 is CASSIGPGGGLQPQHF. The CDR3 DNA reads TGTGCCAGTAGTATAGGTCCTGGCGGGGGTTTACAGCCCCAGCATTTT.

This clone appeared a single time. The CDR3 reads CASTAVGLAGRNIQYF. The CDR3 DNA reads TGTGCCAGCACCGCGGTCGGGCTAGCGGGGCGGAACATTCAGTACTTC. The chain uses TRBV27 and TRBJ2-4; 9 positions match TRBD2. The CDR3 is 16 amino acids. V shed 7 bases, J shed 7 bases, and the junction held 14 bases outside the gene matches. Per germline, CDR1 MNHEY and CDR2 SMNVEV (reference sequence).

The chain has TRBV7-2 and TRBJ2-5; the D is unclear. The length of the CDR3 is 11 residues. CDR1 is SGHTA and CDR2 is FQGNSA in the germline V gene. V lost 5 bases and J 5 bases, leaving 6 bases between the germline ends. CDR3 in DNA: TGTGCCAGCAGCCATTCCGAGACCCAGTACTTC. Its translation: CASSHSETQYF.

CDR3 residues: CAGEVREGQNSPLHF. The CDR3, as DNA: TGTGCCGGAGAGGTCAGGGAAGGGCAAAATTCACCCCTCCACTTT. The V call is TRBV30, the J call TRBJ1-6; the D gene is possibly TRBD1 (5 bases). Looked up from germline, CDR1 is GTSNPN and CDR2 is SVGIG (reference sequence). Trimming took off 8 bases at V and 7 bases at J, with 21 bases between the two ends. The CDR3 spans 15 residues.